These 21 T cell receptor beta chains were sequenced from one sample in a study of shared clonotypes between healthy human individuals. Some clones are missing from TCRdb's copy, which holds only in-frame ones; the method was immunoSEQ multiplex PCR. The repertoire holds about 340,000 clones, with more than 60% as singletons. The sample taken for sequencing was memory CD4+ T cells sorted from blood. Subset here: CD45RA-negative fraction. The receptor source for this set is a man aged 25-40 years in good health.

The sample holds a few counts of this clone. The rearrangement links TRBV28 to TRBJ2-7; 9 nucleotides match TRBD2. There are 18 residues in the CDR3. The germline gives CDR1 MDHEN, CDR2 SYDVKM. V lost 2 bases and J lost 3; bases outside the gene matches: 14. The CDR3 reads CASSLGPLAGPRGYEQYF. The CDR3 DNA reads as TGTGCCAGCAGTTTAGGTCCTCTAGCGGGACCTAGGGGCTACGAGCAGTACTTC.

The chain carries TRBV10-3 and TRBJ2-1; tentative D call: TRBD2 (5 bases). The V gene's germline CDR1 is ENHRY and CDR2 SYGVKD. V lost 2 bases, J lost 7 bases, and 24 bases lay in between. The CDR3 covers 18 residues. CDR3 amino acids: CAISEPRRREGFENEQFF. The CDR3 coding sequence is TGTGCCATCAGTGAGCCCAGGAGACGGGAAGGATTTGAGAATGAGCAGTTCTTC.

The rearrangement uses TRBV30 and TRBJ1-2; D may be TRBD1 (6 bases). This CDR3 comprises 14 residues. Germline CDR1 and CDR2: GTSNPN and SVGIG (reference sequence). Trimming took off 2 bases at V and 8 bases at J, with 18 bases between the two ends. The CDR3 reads CAWSYRTVSGGYTF. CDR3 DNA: TGTGCCTGGAGTTACCGGACAGTGTCGGGAGGCTACACCTTC. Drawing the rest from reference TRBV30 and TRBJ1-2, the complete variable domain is SQTIHQWPATLVQPVGSPLSLECTVEGTSNPNLYWYRQAAGRGLQLLFYSVGIGQISSEVPQNLSASRPQDRQFILSSKKLLLSDSGFYLCAWSYRTVSGGYTFGSGTRLTVV.

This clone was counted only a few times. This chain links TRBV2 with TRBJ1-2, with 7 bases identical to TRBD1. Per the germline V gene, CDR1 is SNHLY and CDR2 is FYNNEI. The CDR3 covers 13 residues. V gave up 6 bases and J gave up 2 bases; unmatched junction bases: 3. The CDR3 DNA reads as TGTGCCAGCAGGGAGGGGGCGAACTATGGCTACACCTTC. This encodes CASREGANYGYTF.

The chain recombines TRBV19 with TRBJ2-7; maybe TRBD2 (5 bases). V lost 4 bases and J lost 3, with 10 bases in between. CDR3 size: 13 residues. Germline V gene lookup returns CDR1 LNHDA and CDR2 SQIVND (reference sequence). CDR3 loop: CASSTSRDYEQYF. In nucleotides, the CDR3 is TGTGCCAGTAGTACCTCACGGGACTACGAGCAGTACTTC.

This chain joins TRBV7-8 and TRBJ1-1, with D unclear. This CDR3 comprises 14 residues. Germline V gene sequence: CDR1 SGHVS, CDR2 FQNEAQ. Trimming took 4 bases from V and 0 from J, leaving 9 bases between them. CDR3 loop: CASSSPPVNTEAFF. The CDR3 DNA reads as TGTGCCAGCAGCTCACCGCCGGTGAACACTGAAGCTTTCTTT.

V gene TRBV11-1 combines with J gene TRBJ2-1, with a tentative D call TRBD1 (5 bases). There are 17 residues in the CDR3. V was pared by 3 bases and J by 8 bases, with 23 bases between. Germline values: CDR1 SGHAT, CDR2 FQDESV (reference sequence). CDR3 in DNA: TGTGCCAGCAGCTTCAGGTTGGGGCGGCCCGCCTGGGATGAGCAGTTCTTC. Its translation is CASSFRLGRPAWDEQFF.

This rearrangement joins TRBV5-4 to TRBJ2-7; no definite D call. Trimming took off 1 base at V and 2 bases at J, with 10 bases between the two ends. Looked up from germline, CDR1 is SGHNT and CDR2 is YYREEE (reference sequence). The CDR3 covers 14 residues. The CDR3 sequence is CASSLKTSPYEQYF. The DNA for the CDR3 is TGTGCCAGCAGCTTGAAGACCAGCCCCTACGAGCAGTACTTC. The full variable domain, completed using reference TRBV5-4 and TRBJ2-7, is ETGVTQSPTHLIKTRGQQVTLRCSSQSGHNTVSWYQQALGQGPQFIFQYYREEENGRGNFPPRFSGLQFPNYSSELNVNALELDDSALYLCASSLKTSPYEQYFGPGTRLTVT.

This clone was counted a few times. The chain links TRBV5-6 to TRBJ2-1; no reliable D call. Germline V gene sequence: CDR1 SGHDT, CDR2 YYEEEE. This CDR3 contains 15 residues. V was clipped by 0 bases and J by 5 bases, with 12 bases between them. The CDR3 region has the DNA TGTGCCAGCAGCTTGGTTGTCTTGGCTAACAATGAGCAGTTCTTC. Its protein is CASSLVVLANNEQFF.

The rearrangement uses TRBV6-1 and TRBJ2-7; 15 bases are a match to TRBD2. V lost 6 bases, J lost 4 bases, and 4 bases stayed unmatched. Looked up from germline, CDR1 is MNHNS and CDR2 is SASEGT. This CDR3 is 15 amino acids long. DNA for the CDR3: TGTGCCAGCAGAGGACTAGCGGGAGGGCTTTACGAGCAGTACTTC. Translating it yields CASRGLAGGLYEQYF.

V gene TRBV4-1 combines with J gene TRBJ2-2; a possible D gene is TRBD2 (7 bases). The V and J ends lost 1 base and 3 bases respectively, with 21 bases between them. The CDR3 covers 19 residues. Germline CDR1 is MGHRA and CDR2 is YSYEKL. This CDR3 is CASSQVGASGGRDTGELFF. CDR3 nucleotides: TGCGCCAGCAGCCAAGTGGGGGCTTCGGGCGGGAGAGACACCGGGGAGCTGTTTTTT.

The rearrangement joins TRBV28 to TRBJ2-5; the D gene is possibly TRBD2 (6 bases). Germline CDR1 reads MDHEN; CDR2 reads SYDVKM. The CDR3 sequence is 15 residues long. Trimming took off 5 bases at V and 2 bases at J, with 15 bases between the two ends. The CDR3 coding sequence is TGTGCCAGCAGTCGGGACTTTGGCCGGCAAGAGACCCAGTACTTC. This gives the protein CASSRDFGRQETQYF. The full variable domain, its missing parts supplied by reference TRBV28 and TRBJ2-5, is DVKVTQSSRYLVKRTGEKVFLECVQDMDHENMFWYRQDPGLGLRLIYFSYDVKMKEKGDIPEGYSVSREKKERFSLILESASTNQTSMYLCASSRDFGRQETQYFGPGTRLLVL.

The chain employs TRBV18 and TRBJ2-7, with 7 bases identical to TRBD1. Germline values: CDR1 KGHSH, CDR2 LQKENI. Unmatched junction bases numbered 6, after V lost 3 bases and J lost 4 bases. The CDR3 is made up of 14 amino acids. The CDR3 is CASSPGQEPYEQYF. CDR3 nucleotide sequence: TGTGCCAGCTCACCCGGACAGGAGCCGTACGAGCAGTACTTC.

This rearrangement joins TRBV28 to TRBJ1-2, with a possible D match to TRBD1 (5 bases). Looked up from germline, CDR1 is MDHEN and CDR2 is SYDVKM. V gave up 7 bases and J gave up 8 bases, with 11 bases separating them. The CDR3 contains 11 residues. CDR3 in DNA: TGTGCCAGCAAATCGACAGCCGGCTACACCTTC. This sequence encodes CASKSTAGYTF.

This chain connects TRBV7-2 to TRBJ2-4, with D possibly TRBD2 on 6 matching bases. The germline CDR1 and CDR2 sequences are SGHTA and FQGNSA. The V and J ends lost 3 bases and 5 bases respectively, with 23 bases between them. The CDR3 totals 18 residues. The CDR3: CASSLSITGVWGENIQYF. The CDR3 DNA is TGTGCCAGCAGCTTGTCTATAACGGGGGTGTGGGGTGAAAACATTCAGTACTTC.

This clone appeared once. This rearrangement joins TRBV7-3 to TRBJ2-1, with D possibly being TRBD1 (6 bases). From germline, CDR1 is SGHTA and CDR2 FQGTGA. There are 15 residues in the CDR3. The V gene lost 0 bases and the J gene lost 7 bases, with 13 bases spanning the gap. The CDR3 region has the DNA TGTGCCAGCAGCTTAACGAGTTCCAGGGGAAATGAGCAGTTCTTC. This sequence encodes CASSLTSSRGNEQFF.

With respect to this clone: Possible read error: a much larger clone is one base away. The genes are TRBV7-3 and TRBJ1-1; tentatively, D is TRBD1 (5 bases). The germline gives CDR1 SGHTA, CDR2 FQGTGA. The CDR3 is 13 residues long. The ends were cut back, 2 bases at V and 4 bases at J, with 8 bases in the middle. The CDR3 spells CASSLGAGTEAFF. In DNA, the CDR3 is TGTGCCAGCAGCTTAGGGGCGGGCACTGAAGCTTTCTTT.

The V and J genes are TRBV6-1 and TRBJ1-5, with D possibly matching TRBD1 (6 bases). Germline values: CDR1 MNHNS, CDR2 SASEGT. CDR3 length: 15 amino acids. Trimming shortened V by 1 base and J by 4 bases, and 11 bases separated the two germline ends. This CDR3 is CASSEGGHQNQPQHF. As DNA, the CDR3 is TGTGCCAGCAGTGAAGGGGGACACCAGAATCAGCCCCAGCATTTT.

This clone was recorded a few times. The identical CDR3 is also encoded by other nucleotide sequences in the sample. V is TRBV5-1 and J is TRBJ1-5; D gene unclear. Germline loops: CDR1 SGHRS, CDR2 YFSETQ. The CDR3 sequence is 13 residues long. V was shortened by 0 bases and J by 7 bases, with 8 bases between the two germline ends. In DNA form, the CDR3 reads TGCGCCAGCAGCTTGGATCCGAACCAGCCCCAGCATTTT. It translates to CASSLDPNQPQHF.

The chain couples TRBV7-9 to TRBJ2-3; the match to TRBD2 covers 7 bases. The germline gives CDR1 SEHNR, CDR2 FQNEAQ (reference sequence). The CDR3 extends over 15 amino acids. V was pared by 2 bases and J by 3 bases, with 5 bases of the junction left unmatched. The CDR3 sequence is CASSLMRGLTDTQYF. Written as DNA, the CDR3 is TGTGCCAGCAGCTTAATGCGGGGGTTAACAGATACGCAGTATTTT.

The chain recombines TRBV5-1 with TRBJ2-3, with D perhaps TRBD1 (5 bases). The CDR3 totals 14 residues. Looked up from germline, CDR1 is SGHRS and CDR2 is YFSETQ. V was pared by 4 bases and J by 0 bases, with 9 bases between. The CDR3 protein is CASSQTVSTDTQYF. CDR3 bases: TGCGCCAGCAGCCAGACAGTTAGCACAGATACGCAGTATTTT.